The clone carrying this T cell receptor beta chain has only one observation. Primers included in the PCR were 60 Vbeta and 13 Jbeta primers. Measured with immunoSEQ multiplex PCR; TCRdb has only the in-frame clones, and not every one. The table records about 140,000 clones, around 59% of them present only once. Losses at the gene ends were 4 bases for V and 5 bases for J; bases not matched to a gene: 5. Germline V CDR1 and CDR2: SGHNT, YYREEE (reference sequence). The CDR3 runs 15 residues. This sample was taken from a study of cytomegalovirus exposure and HLA in healthy donors. The sequenced sample consisted of PBMCs. The source of this sequence is a male donor in good health and CMV-seronegative. The chain recombines TRBV5-4 with TRBJ1-4, with TRBD1 matching over 10 bases. The CDR3 region has the DNA TGTGCCAGCAGCGTGGACAGGGGGGAAAATGAAAAACTGTTTTTT. Protein sequence: CASSVDRGENEKLFF.